This TCR beta chain was identified in a study of T-cell memory formation after mild COVID-19. The length of the CDR3 is 12 residues. Per the germline V gene, CDR1 is SEHNR and CDR2 is FQNEAQ (reference sequence). Trimming removed 6 bases from V and 5 bases from J, with 11 bases in between. TCRdb analysed the 5' RACE reads with MiXCR anew, one entry per CDR3 protein. This repertoire shows roughly 450,000 distinct CDR3 sequences, approximately 18% found once; its top ten account for around 12%. The receptor comes from an adult woman who had mild COVID-19 (a few samples of this study predate the infection). Cell type and time point are not known. Sequenced input: PBMCs or a T cell subset sorted from them (not recorded which). The V and J genes are TRBV7-9 and TRBJ2-7, with D tentatively TRBD2 (6 bases). CDR3 nucleotides: TGTGCCAGCAGGCCTACTAGCAACGAGCAGTACTTC. Its translation: CASRPTSNEQYF.